Here is one TCR beta chain with its context. The data were obtained in a study of cytomegalovirus exposure and HLA in healthy donors. Trimming removed 7 bases from V and 5 bases from J, with 18 bases in between. This CDR3 comprises 14 residues. Primers for the PCR totalled 60 Vbeta and 13 Jbeta. Method: immunoSEQ multiplex PCR; TCRdb's copy keeps in-frame clones and lacks some. The sample lists 150,000 to 200,000 clones; 65% to 85% were seen once. Material for sequencing was PBMCs. The chain employs TRBV6-7 and TRBJ2-7, with a weak D call TRBD1 (6 bases). TRBV6-7 belongs to the ORF category, with a function that is uncertain. The receptor was isolated from a man younger than 35 in good health and CMV-seronegative. The CDR3 region is CASMRHQGSHEQYF. Written as DNA, the CDR3 is TGTGCCAGCATGAGGCACCAGGGGTCCCACGAGCAGTACTTC.